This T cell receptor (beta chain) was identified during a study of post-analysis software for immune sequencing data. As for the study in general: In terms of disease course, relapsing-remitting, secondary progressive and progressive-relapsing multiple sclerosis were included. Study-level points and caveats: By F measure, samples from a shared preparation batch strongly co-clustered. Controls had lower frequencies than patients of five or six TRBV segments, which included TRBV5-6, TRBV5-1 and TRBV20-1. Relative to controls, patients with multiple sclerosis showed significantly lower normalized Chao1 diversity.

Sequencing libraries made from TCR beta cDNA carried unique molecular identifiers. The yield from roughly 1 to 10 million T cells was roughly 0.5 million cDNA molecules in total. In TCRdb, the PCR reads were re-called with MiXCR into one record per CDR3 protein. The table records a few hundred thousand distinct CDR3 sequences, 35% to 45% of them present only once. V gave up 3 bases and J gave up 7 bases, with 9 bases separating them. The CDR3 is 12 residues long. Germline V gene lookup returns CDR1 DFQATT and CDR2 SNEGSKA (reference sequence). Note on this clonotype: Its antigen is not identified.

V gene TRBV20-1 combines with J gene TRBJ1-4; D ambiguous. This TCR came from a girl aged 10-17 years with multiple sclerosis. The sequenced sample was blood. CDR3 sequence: CSASGEGEKLFF. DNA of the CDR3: TGCAGTGCTAGCGGGGAGGGTGAAAAACTGTTTTTT.